The 30 T cell receptor beta chains below were found in one sample sequenced in a study of cytomegalovirus exposure and HLA in healthy donors. PCR primers comprised 60 Vbeta and 13 Jbeta primers. Profiling relied on immunoSEQ multiplex PCR, and the TCRdb table lists in-frame clones only, not all of them. The table includes about 82,000 clones, approximately 69% detected once. The source material was PBMCs. These receptors originate from a man under 40 in good health and CMV-seropositive.

The chain links TRBV19 to TRBJ2-3; TRBD2 matches at 7 bases. The CDR3 is 15 amino acids. Unmatched junction bases numbered 7, after V lost 2 bases and J lost 5 bases. CDR1 and CDR2 (germline): LNHDA, SQIVND (reference sequence). The CDR3 bases are TGTGCCAGTAGTATACGTCCAGGGAGGGGAGATACGCAGTATTTT. This translates into CASSIRPGRGDTQYF.

CDR3 sequence: CASSLTGGYEQFF. The CDR3 DNA is TGTGCCAGCAGCTTAACAGGGGGCTATGAGCAGTTCTTC. V is TRBV5-6 and J is TRBJ2-1; 9 bases fit TRBD1. After removal of 2 bases from V and 8 bases from J, the junction contained 2 bases not matched to a gene. Germline lookup yields CDR1 SGHDT and CDR2 YYEEEE. The length of the CDR3 is 13 residues.

This clone was seen a handful of times. This chain links TRBV19 with TRBJ1-3, with D tentatively TRBD1 (6 bases). Germline assignment: CDR1 LNHDA and CDR2 SQIVND (reference sequence). This CDR3 region has 14 residues. The ends were cut back, 5 bases at V and 4 bases at J, with 12 bases in the middle. The CDR3 is CASSAGDGGNTIYF. The CDR3, as DNA: TGTGCCAGTAGTGCAGGGGACGGAGGAAACACCATATATTTT. The variable domain in full, completed from reference TRBV19 and TRBJ1-3, reads DGGITQSPKYLFRKEGQNVTLSCEQNLNHDAMYWYRQDPGQGLRLIYYSQIVNDFQKGDIAEGYSVSREKKESFPLTVTSAQKNPTAFYLCASSAGDGGNTIYFGEGSWLTVV.

The V gene is TRBV7-2, the J gene TRBJ2-3; D remains unclear. This CDR3 has 15 residues. Looked up from germline, CDR1 is SGHTA and CDR2 is FQGNSA. The V and J ends lost 2 bases and 0 bases respectively, with 9 bases between them. CDR3 in DNA: TGTGCCAGCAGCTTAACTTTTCAAAGCACAGATACGCAGTATTTT. Translation gives CASSLTFQSTDTQYF.

The J gene is TRBJ2-7, the V gene TRBV7-8; tentatively, D is TRBD2 (5 bases). CDR3 length: 17 residues. Germline V lookup: CDR1 SGHVS, CDR2 FQNEAQ. The ends were cut back, 3 bases at V and 2 bases at J, with 20 bases in the middle. The CDR3 coding sequence is TGTGCCAGCAGCTTCCCCCCCAGGCGGGTTCCGACCTACGAGCAGTACTTC. Its translation is CASSFPPRRVPTYEQYF.

This clone was recorded only once. The V and J genes are TRBV5-1 and TRBJ2-7; 9 bases are shared with TRBD1. This CDR3 comprises 15 residues. Germline V gene sequence: CDR1 SGHRS, CDR2 YFSETQ. J gave up 7 bases and V 3 bases, and 11 bases lay outside the gene matches. The CDR3 DNA is TGCGCCAGCAGCTGGATGGACAGGGGATCGCGAGAGCAGTACTTC. Protein sequence: CASSWMDRGSREQYF. Full variable domain (missing parts from reference TRBV5-1 and TRBJ2-7): KAGVTQTPRYLIKTRGQQVTLSCSPISGHRSVSWYQQTPGQGLQFLFEYFSETQRNKGNFPGRFSGRQFSNSRSEMNVSTLELGDSALYLCASSWMDRGSREQYFGPGTRLTVT.

V is TRBV19 and J is TRBJ1-1; D is possibly TRBD1 (5 bases). The CDR3 consists of 15 residues. Germline CDR1 reads LNHDA; CDR2 reads SQIVND (reference sequence). Trimming cost V 6 bases and J 1 base, with 15 bases left between them. CDR3 sequence: CASSHGRGRNTEAFF. CDR3 DNA: TGTGCCAGTAGCCACGGACGGGGGAGGAACACTGAAGCTTTCTTT. Drawing the rest from reference TRBV19 and TRBJ1-1, the complete variable domain is DGGITQSPKYLFRKEGQNVTLSCEQNLNHDAMYWYRQDPGQGLRLIYYSQIVNDFQKGDIAEGYSVSREKKESFPLTVTSAQKNPTAFYLCASSHGRGRNTEAFFGQGTRLTVV.

J is TRBJ1-2 and V is TRBV19, with D unclear. This CDR3 spans 17 amino acids. V was cut by 6 bases and J by 0 bases, with 20 bases left in between. Germline CDR1 LNHDA, CDR2 SQIVND (reference sequence). CDR3 nucleotide sequence: TGTGCCAGTAGCCCGAGCGGAGGAATGATAGCTAACTATGGCTACACCTTC. As protein: CASSPSGGMIANYGYTF.

The J gene is TRBJ2-7, the V gene TRBV5-1, with a tentative D call TRBD1 (6 bases). The CDR3 covers 14 residues. Trimming took 2 bases from V and 0 from J, leaving 9 bases between them. Germline V gene data show CDR1 as SGHRS and CDR2 as YFSETQ. The CDR3 loop reads CASSFRDTSYEQYF. The CDR3 DNA sequence: TGCGCCAGCAGCTTCCGGGACACCTCCTACGAGCAGTACTTC.

In this sample, this clone turned up once. In nucleotides, the CDR3 is TGTGCCAGCAGCGTAACTCCCAGCGGGGGAAGCAATGAGCAGTTCTTC. It specifies CASSVTPSGGSNEQFF. The V gene is TRBV9, the J gene TRBJ2-1; TRBD2 matches 8 bases. The germline V gene has CDR1 SGDLS and CDR2 YYNGEE. Losses at the gene ends were 1 base for V and 6 bases for J; bases not matched to a gene: 9. The CDR3 is 16 residues long.

This sequence joins TRBV28 and TRBJ2-7; no firm D call. CDR3 size: 20 residues. With 5 bases removed from V and 0 bases from J, the gap between germline ends came to 29 bases. CDR1 and CDR2 from the germline V gene are MDHEN and SYDVKM. For the CDR3, the DNA is TGTGCCAGCAGTATCGAGGTTCGATCGCTTATTCTGACTTACTCCTACGAGCAGTACTTC. Protein product: CASSIEVRSLILTYSYEQYF.

The chain combines TRBV28 with TRBJ1-4; D perhaps matches TRBD1 (6 bases). Trimming shortened V by 5 bases and J by 0 bases, and 10 bases separated the two germline ends. CDR3 size: 15 residues. The germline CDR1 and CDR2 sequences are MDHEN and SYDVKM. This CDR3 reads CASSTGTTTNEKLFF. The CDR3, as DNA: TGTGCCAGCAGTACGGGGACAACAACTAATGAAAAACTGTTTTTT.

This clone was seen only a few times. The genes are TRBV5-6 and TRBJ1-2; D is uncertain. Germline CDR1 reads SGHDT; CDR2 reads YYEEEE. The CDR3 is made up of 12 amino acids. The V gene lost 5 bases and the J gene lost 3 bases, with 8 bases spanning the gap. The CDR3 is CASSNSHYGYTF. The CDR3 coding sequence is TGTGCCAGCAGTAACAGCCACTATGGCTACACCTTC.

The V and J genes are TRBV7-2 and TRBJ2-6, with 8 bases lining up with TRBD2. Germline V gives CDR1 SGHTA, CDR2 FQGNSA. CDR3 size: 17 residues. The V gene end was trimmed by 5 bases and the J gene end by 2 bases; junction bases not matched to a gene: 8. This CDR3 is CASSAYSGIAGANVLTF. The DNA of the CDR3 is TGTGCCAGCAGCGCCTATAGCGGGATAGCTGGGGCCAACGTCCTGACTTTC.

The V call is TRBV29-1, the J call TRBJ1-1, with no clear D. CDR1 is SQVTM, CDR2 ANQGSEA, per germline. Trimming shortened V by 4 bases and J by 4 bases, and 19 bases separated the two germline ends. The CDR3 is 15 residues long. The CDR3 nucleotides are TGCAGCGTTGTAGATTCGGGGAAGTTGGCCACTGAAGCTTTCTTT. This encodes CSVVDSGKLATEAFF.

The table lists this clone with a count of one. The J gene is TRBJ1-2, the V gene TRBV30; D is possibly TRBD1 (6 bases). The V end lost 0 bases, the J end lost 3 bases, and 11 bases lay between the germline ends. Germline values: CDR1 GTSNPN, CDR2 SVGIG (reference sequence). This CDR3 is built from 14 residues. The DNA for the CDR3 is TGTGCCTGGAGTGTGACAGGCCAGGACTATGGCTACACCTTC. This gives the protein CAWSVTGQDYGYTF.

V usage is TRBV14 and J usage is TRBJ2-1; D is unclear. The ends were cut back, 4 bases at V and 7 bases at J, with 14 bases in the middle. The CDR3 runs to 14 residues. Germline values: CDR1 SGHDN, CDR2 FVKESK. The CDR3: CASSLSIRVNEQFF. CDR3 coding DNA: TGTGCCAGCAGCCTGTCGATTAGAGTAAATGAGCAGTTCTTC.

V usage is TRBV2 and J usage is TRBJ1-5; possibly TRBD1 for D (5 bases). The CDR3 runs 14 residues. The germline gives CDR1 SNHLY, CDR2 FYNNEI. The V and J ends lost 4 bases and 7 bases respectively, with 14 bases between them. Here the CDR3 reads CASSAGGSGQPQHF. DNA of the CDR3: TGTGCCAGCAGTGCGGGGGGATCTGGACAGCCCCAGCATTTT. Looking up the rest from reference TRBV2 and TRBJ1-5 gives the full variable domain: EPEVTQTPSHQVTQMGQEVILRCVPISNHLYFYWYRQILGQKVEFLVSFYNNEISEKSEIFDDQFSVERPDGSNFTLKIRSTKLEDSAMYFCASSAGGSGQPQHFGDGTRLSIL.

This sequence joins TRBV6-1 and TRBJ1-2; D gene unclear. The germline gives CDR1 MNHNS, CDR2 SASEGT. CDR3 length: 14 residues. The V end was cut by 2 bases, the J end by 4 bases, with 11 bases between. The CDR3 sequence is CASSELAGLYGYTF. In DNA, the CDR3 is TGTGCCAGCAGTGAACTCGCAGGACTCTATGGCTACACCTTC.

This clone was recorded once. J is TRBJ2-1 and V is TRBV15, with 9 bases matching TRBD1. The ends lost 5 bases at V and 6 bases at J; junction bases unmatched: 5. In germline, CDR1 is LNHNV, CDR2 YYDKDF (reference sequence). The CDR3 has 14 residues. The CDR3 DNA sequence: TGTGCCACCAGCGCGATACAGGGGGCCAATGAGCAGTTCTTC. Amino acid sequence: CATSAIQGANEQFF.

V and J are TRBV6-4 and TRBJ1-1; 9 bases align to TRBD1. Germline trimming cut 4 bases from V and 1 base from J; bases unmatched to any gene: 1. CDR1 and CDR2 from the germline V gene are MRHNA and SNTAGT. CDR3 length: 14 residues. For the CDR3, the DNA is TGTGCCAGCAGTGGGGGACAGGGGAACACTGAAGCTTTCTTT. Protein: CASSGGQGNTEAFF.

This chain joins TRBV5-1 and TRBJ2-5; no definite D call. Trimming removed 0 bases at V and 3 bases at J, with 12 bases between. CDR1 and CDR2 from the germline V gene are SGHRS and YFSETQ. This CDR3 is 15 amino acids long. The CDR3 sequence is CASSLEVGQKETQYF. CDR3 nucleotide sequence: TGCGCCAGCAGCTTGGAAGTTGGGCAGAAAGAGACCCAGTACTTC.

CDR3 DNA sequence: TGTGCCAGCAGCCCTTGGGACAGTTCCTACAATGAGCAGTTCTTC. It is translated as CASSPWDSSYNEQFF. The chain couples TRBV7-8 to TRBJ2-1, with 7 nucleotides matching TRBD1. Germline V gene data show CDR1 as SGHVS and CDR2 as FQNEAQ. Trimming took 5 bases from V and 1 from J; bases not matched to a gene: 5. There are 15 residues in the CDR3.

This chain links TRBV9 with TRBJ2-3, with 7 bases fitting TRBD1. V lost 3 bases and J lost 5; bases outside the gene matches: 15. CDR1 SGDLS and CDR2 YYNGEE come from the germline V gene. This CDR3 comprises 17 residues. CDR3: CASSALYDSQGVDTQYF. DNA of the CDR3: TGTGCCAGCAGCGCTCTGTACGACAGTCAGGGGGTAGATACGCAGTATTTT.

The CDR3 nucleotides read TGTGCCAGCCAAGGGAGGCGGTGGAATGAGCAGTTCTTC. It yields the protein CASQGRRWNEQFF. The chain joins TRBV28 to TRBJ2-1; D may be TRBD2 (6 bases). Germline CDR1 MDHEN, CDR2 SYDVKM. The V and J ends lost 8 bases and 7 bases respectively, with 15 bases between them. The CDR3 runs 13 residues.

The rearrangement joins TRBV6-1 to TRBJ1-5, with D unresolved. CDR3 size: 14 residues. Trimming removed 1 base from V and 5 bases from J, with 9 bases in between. CDR1 is MNHNS, CDR2 SASEGT, per germline. The DNA for the CDR3 is TGTGCCAGCAGTGAAGGGAGGGTTCATCAGCCCCAGCATTTT. It is translated as CASSEGRVHQPQHF.

The chain couples TRBV2 to TRBJ2-1; D is possibly TRBD1 (5 bases). Germline V gene data show CDR1 as SNHLY and CDR2 as FYNNEI. The V gene lost 1 base and the J gene lost 9 bases, with 7 bases spanning the gap. The CDR3 has 12 amino acids. CDR3 in amino acids: CASSEVGVEQFF. DNA of the CDR3: TGTGCCAGCAGTGAAGTAGGGGTTGAGCAGTTCTTC.

The table lists this clone with a few counts. The chain recombines TRBV27 with TRBJ1-1, with TRBD1 as a possible D gene (6 bases). This CDR3 is built from 14 residues. Per germline, CDR1 MNHEY and CDR2 SMNVEV (reference sequence). The ends were cut back, 2 bases at V and 1 base at J, with 8 bases in the middle. Written as DNA, the CDR3 is TGTGCCAGCAGTTTAGCCAGGGGGAACACTGAAGCTTTCTTT. It encodes CASSLARGNTEAFF.

This clone was found a few times. J is TRBJ1-1 and V is TRBV9; D is unclear. The CDR3 loop spans 13 amino acids. Germline CDR1 and CDR2: SGDLS and YYNGEE. V lost 6 bases and J 1 base, leaving 10 bases between the germline ends. CDR3 bases: TGTGCCAGCACCGGAGGAGGGAACACTGAAGCTTTCTTT. It translates to CASTGGGNTEAFF.

The chain carries TRBV10-3 and TRBJ1-1; tentative D call: TRBD1 (5 bases). Germline CDR1 is ENHRY and CDR2 is SYGVKD. There are 11 residues in the CDR3. V lost 3 bases and J 8 bases, leaving 7 bases between the germline ends. CDR3 DNA sequence: TGTGCCATCAGTGACAACAGGGAAGCTTTCTTT. It translates to CAISDNREAFF.